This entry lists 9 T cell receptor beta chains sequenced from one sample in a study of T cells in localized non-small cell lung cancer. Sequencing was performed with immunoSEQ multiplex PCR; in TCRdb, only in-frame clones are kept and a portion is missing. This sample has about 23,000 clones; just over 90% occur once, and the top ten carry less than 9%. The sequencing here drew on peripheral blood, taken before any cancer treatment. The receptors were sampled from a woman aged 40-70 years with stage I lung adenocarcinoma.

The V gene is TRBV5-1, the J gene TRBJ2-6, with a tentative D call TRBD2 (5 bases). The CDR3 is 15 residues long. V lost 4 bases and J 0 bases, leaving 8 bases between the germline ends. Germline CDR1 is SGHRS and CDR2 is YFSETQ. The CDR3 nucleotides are TGCGCCAGCAGCGCCACTAGCTCTGGGGCCAACGTCCTGACTTTC. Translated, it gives CASSATSSGANVLTF.

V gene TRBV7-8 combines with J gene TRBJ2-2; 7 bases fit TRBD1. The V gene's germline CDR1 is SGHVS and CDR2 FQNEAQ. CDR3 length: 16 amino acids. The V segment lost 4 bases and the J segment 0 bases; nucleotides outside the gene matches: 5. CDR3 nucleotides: TGTGCCAGCAGCTCAAGGACAGGCACGAACACCGGGGAGCTGTTTTTT. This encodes CASSSRTGTNTGELFF. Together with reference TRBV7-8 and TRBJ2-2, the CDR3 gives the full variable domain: GAGVSQSPRYKVAKRGQDVALRCDPISGHVSLFWYQQALGQGPEFLTYFQNEAQLDKSGLPSDRFFAERPEGSVSTLKIQRTQQEDSAVYLCASSSRTGTNTGELFFGEGSRLTVL.

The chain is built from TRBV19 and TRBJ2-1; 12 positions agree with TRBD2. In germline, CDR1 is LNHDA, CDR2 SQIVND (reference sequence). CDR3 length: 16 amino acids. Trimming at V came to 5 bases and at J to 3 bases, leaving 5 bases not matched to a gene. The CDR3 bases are TGTGCCAGTAGTGCCGGACTAGCGGGATTCTACAATGAGCAGTTCTTC. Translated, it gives CASSAGLAGFYNEQFF.

CDR3 sequence reads: CASSADINTEAFF. CDR3 bases: TGTGCCAGCAGTGCGGACATTAACACTGAAGCTTTCTTT. This sequence joins TRBV2 and TRBJ1-1, with a tentative D call TRBD1 (5 bases). The CDR3 spans 13 residues. Germline V CDR1 and CDR2: SNHLY, FYNNEI. The V end was cut by 4 bases, the J end by 2 bases, with 8 bases between.

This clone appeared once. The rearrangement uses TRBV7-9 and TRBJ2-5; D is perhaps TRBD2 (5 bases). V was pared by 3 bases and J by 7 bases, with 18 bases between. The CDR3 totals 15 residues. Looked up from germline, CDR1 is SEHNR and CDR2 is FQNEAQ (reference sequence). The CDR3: CASSFRDLVETTQYF. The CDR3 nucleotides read TGTGCCAGCAGCTTCCGGGATTTGGTTGAAACGACCCAGTACTTC.

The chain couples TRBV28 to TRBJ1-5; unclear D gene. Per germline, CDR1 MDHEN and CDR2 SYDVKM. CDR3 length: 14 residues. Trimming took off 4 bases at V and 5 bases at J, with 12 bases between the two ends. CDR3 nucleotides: TGTGCCAGCAGTTCGGGGTTTGAGGATCAGCCCCAGCATTTT. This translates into CASSSGFEDQPQHF.

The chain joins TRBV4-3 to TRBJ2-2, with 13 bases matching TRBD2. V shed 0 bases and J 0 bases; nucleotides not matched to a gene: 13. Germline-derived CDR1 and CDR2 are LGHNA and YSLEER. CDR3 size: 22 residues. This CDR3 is CASSQDIPTAGLAGPNTGELFF. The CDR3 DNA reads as TGCGCCAGCAGCCAAGATATCCCAACGGCGGGACTAGCGGGACCGAACACCGGGGAGCTGTTTTTT.

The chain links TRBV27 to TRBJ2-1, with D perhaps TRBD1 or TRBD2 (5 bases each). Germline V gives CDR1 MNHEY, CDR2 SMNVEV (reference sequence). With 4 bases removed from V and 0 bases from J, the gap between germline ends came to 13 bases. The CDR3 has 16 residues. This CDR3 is CASSWGIPPSYNEQFF. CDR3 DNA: TGTGCCAGCAGTTGGGGGATACCCCCCTCCTACAATGAGCAGTTCTTC.

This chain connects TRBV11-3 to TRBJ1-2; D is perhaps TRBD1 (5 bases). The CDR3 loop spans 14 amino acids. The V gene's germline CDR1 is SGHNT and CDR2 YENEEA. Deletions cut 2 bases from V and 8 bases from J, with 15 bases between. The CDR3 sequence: CASSLSDGASGYTF. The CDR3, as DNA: TGTGCCAGCAGCTTAAGCGATGGGGCGTCGGGCTACACCTTC.